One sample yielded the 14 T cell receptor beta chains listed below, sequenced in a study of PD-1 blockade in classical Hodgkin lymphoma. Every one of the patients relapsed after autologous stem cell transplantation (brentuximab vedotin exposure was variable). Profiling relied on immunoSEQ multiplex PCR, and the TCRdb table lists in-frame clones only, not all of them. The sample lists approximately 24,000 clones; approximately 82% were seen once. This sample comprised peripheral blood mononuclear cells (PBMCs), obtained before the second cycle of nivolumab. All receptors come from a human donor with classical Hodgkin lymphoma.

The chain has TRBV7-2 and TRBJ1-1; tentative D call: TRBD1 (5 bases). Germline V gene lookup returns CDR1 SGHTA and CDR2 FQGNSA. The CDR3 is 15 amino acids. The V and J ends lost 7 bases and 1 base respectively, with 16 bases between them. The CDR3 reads CASTSRGTWNTEAFF. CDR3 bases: TGTGCCAGCACCAGTCGGGGGACCTGGAACACTGAAGCTTTCTTT.

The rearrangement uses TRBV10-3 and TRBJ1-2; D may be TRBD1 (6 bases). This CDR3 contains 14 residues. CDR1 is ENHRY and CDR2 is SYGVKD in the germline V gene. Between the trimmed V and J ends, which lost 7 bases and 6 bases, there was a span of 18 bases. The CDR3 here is CAINGQGLNDGYTF. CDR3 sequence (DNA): TGTGCCATCAATGGCCAGGGGTTGAACGATGGCTACACCTTC.

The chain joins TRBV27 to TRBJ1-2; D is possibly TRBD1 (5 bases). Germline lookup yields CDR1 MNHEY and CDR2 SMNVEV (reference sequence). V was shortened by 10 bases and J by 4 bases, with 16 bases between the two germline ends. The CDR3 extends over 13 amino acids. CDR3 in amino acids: CAIFGTGPYGYTF. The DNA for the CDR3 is TGTGCCATTTTCGGAACAGGTCCCTATGGCTACACCTTC.

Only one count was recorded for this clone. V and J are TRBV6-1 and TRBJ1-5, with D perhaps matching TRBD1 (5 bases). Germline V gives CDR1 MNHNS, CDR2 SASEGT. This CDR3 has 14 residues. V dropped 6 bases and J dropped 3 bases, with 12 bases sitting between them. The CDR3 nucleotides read TGTGCCAGCAGGATAGGGGTTGACAATCAGCCCCAGCATTTT. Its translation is CASRIGVDNQPQHF.

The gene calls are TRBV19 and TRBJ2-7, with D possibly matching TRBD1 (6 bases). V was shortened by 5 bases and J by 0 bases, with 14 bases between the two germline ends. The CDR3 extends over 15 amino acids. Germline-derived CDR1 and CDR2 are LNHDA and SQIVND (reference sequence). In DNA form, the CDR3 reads TGTGCCAGTAGTTACCGGGACACGAGCTCCTACGAGCAGTACTTC. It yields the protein CASSYRDTSSYEQYF.

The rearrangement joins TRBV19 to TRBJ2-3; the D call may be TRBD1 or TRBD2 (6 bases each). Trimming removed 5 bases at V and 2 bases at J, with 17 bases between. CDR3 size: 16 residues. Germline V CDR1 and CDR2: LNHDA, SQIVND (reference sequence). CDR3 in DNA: TGTGCCAGTAGTCCCCGTCGGGGGCCCATCACAGATACGCAGTATTTT. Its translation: CASSPRRGPITDTQYF.

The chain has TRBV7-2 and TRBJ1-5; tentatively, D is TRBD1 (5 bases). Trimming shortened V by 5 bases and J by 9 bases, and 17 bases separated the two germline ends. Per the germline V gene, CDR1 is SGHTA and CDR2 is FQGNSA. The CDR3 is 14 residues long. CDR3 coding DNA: TGTGCCAGCAGCCGAGAGACAGCTATTCCGCCCCAGCATTTT. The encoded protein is CASSRETAIPPQHF.

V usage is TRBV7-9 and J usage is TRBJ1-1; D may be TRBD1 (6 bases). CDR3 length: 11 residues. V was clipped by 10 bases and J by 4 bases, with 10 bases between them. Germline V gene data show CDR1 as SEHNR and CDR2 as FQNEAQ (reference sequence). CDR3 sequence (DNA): TGTGCCACCCGAGGGGGCACTGAAGCTTTCTTT. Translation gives CATRGGTEAFF.

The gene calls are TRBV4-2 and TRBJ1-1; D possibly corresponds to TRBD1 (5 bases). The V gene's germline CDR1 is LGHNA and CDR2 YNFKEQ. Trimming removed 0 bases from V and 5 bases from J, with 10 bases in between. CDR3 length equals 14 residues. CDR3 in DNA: TGTGCCAGCAGCCAAGAGGGGGGGAGAACTGAAGCTTTCTTT. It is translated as CASSQEGGRTEAFF.

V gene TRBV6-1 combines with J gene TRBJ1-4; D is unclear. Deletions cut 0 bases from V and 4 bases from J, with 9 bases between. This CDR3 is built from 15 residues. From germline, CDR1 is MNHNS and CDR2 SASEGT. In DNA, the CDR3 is TGTGCCAGCAGTGAAGCGTGGGTGGGTAATGAAAAACTGTTTTTT. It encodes CASSEAWVGNEKLFF.

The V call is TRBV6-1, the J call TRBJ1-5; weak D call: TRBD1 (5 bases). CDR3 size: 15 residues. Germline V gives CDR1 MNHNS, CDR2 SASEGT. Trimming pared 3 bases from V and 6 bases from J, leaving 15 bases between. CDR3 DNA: TGTGCCAGCAGTGAGTCGGGGCGCAGAGGTCAGCCCCAGCATTTT. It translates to CASSESGRRGQPQHF.

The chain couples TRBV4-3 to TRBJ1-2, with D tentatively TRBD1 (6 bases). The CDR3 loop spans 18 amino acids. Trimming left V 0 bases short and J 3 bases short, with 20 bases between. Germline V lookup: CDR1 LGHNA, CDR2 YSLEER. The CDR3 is CASSQEPRVWEGDYGYTF. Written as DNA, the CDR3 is TGCGCCAGCAGCCAAGAGCCCCGGGTATGGGAGGGGGACTATGGCTACACCTTC.

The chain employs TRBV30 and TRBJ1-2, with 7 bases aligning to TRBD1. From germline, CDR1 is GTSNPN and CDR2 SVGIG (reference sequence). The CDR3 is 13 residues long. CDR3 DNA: TGTGCACTGGAGTATGGTACAGGGGAGGGCTACACCTTC. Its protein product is CALEYGTGEGYTF. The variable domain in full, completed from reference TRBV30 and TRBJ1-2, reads SQTIHQWPATLVQPVGSPLSLECTVEGTSNPNLYWYRQAAGRGLQLLFYSVGIGQISSEVPQNLSASRPQDRQFILSSKKLLLSDSGFYLCALEYGTGEGYTFGSGTRLTVV.

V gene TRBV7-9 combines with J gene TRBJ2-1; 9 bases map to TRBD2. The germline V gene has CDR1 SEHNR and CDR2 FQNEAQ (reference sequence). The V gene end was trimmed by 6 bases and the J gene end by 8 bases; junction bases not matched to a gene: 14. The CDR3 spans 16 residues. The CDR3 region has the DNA TGTGCCAGCAGGAACACCAGCGGGGGGTGGCGGGATGAGCAGTTCTTC. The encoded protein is CASRNTSGGWRDEQFF. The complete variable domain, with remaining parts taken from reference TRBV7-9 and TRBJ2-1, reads DTGVSQNPRHKITKRGQNVTFRCDPISEHNRLYWYRQTLGQGPEFLTYFQNEAQLEKSRLLSDRFSAERPKGSFSTLEIQRTEQGDSAMYLCASRNTSGGWRDEQFFGPGTRLTVL.